This T cell receptor (beta chain) originates from a study of blood T cell repertoires in COVID-19. Study-level background: Sites across the United States, Italy and Spain contributed samples from acute and convalescent COVID-19. PBMCs, B-cell-depleted T cells, or T cells were the source of the cDNA or gDNA that made up the material.

Assignment of participants to cohorts was predicated upon participant-reported clinical history. Original methodology: Amplification with reference gene primers provided the estimates of nucleated cell counts. Clones were read by immunoSEQ multiplex PCR, and TCRdb kept only the in-frame ones, dropping some. That table supplies the V and J calls and clone size; D and trimming were determined from the DNA. The sample has under 200,000 clones; about 90% are singletons. Germline lookup yields CDR1 SGHAT and CDR2 FQNNGV. V dropped 4 bases and J dropped 2 bases, with 12 bases sitting between them. The CDR3 spans 14 residues.

Sequencing was done on a sample of PBMCs or T cells enriched from blood (not recorded which). This sequence joins TRBV11-2 and TRBJ2-7; TRBD2 might be the D (6 bases). This receptor was obtained from a woman in her forties or fifties who had recovered from COVID-19. CDR3 region: CASSSMLATYEQYF. CDR3 coding DNA: TGTGCCAGCAGCTCCATGCTAGCGACCTACGAGCAGTACTTC. Based on the CDR3 plus reference TRBV11-2 and TRBJ2-7, the full variable domain is EAGVAQSPRYKIIEKRQSVAFWCNPISGHATLYWYQQILGQGPKLLIQFQNNGVVDDSQLPKDRFSAERLKGVDSTLKIQPAKLEDSAVYLCASSSMLATYEQYFGPGTRLTVT.